Listed here are 5 T cell receptor beta chains from one sample, sequenced in a study of response to subunit inactivated influenza vaccine. TCRdb processed the RT-PCR reads anew with MiXCR; each CDR3 protein has one entry. The sample carries some 600,000 distinct CDR3 sequences, approximately 15% recorded once. The sequences come from PBMCs from blood, collected around 14 days before vaccination. The receptors were gathered from a man aged 45-65 years who received an inactivated influenza vaccine.

This clonotype came up a few times. This chain uses TRBV3-1 with TRBJ1-6; 8 nucleotides match TRBD1. Germline-derived CDR1 and CDR2 are LGHDT and YNNKEL (reference sequence). The CDR3 has 14 residues. V was pared by 1 base and J by 7 bases, with 0 bases of the junction left unmatched. For the CDR3, the DNA is TGTGCCAGCAGCCAAGGGGACAGGAATTCACCCCTCCACTTT. Translation: CASSQGDRNSPLHF. The whole variable domain, filled in from reference TRBV3-1 and TRBJ1-6, reads DTAVSQTPKYLVTQMGNDKSIKCEQNLGHDTMYWYKQDSKKFLKIMFSYNNKELIINETVPNRFSPKSPDKAHLNLHINSLELGDSAVYFCASSQGDRNSPLHFGNGTRLTVT.

This clonotype was counted only a few times. The V and J genes are TRBV29-1 and TRBJ2-5; perhaps D is TRBD1 or TRBD2 (6 bases each). V was pared by 4 bases and J by 1 base, with 10 bases between. Germline V CDR1 and CDR2: SQVTM, ANQGSEA. This CDR3 region has 13 residues. The CDR3 nucleotides are TGCAGCGTTGTCAGGGGAGGCCAAGAGACCCAGTACTTC. Translated, it gives CSVVRGGQETQYF.

This clonotype was detected ten times or more. V and J are TRBV2 and TRBJ1-5; D remains unclear. CDR3 length: 13 amino acids. With 1 base removed from V and 9 bases from J, the gap between germline ends came to 10 bases. CDR1 and CDR2 (germline): SNHLY, FYNNEI. CDR3 in amino acids: CASSEGPFTPQHF. In DNA form, the CDR3 reads TGTGCCAGCAGTGAAGGCCCTTTCACGCCCCAGCATTTT.

V gene TRBV1 combines with J gene TRBJ2-1; TRBD2, the table's D call, was not compared with the DNA. TRBV1 is labeled a pseudogene. CDR3 length equals 16 residues. CDR3 sequence: CTSSHLLAGGLNEQFF. As DNA, the CDR3 is TGCACCAGCAGCCATTTACTAGCGGGGGGTCTAAATGAGCAGTTCTTC.

This clonotype was seen a handful of times. The V call is TRBV7-2, the J call TRBJ2-5; 7 bases agree with TRBD1. This CDR3 spans 15 amino acids. Trimming took 7 bases from V and 2 from J; bases not matched to a gene: 10. Germline V lookup: CDR1 SGHTA, CDR2 FQGNSA. The CDR3 region has the DNA TGTGCCAGCACCGGACAGGTTGCCAAACAAGAGACCCAGTACTTC. Translating it yields CASTGQVAKQETQYF.